The clone carrying this T cell receptor (beta chain) was counted many times. No antigen is known for it. This CDR3 comprises 16 residues. Trimming took 3 bases from V and 2 from J, leaving 20 bases between them. Germline CDR1 reads DFQATT; CDR2 reads SNEGSKA (reference sequence). These data originate in a study of molecular identifiers for immune sequencing clone quantification. The authors built bulk TCR libraries by previously described methods with listed TCR primers. TCRdb processed the PCR reads anew with MiXCR; each CDR3 protein has one entry. The data show 40,000 or so distinct CDR3 sequences, roughly a fifth seen once. Points from the study as a whole: A single cell's spiked Jurkat TCR RNA was reportedly detectable among approximately 930,000 naive cells. Identical TCR molecules can share a barcode, and this sharing could underestimate highly expanded clone sizes.

The J gene is TRBJ2-7, the V gene TRBV20-1; D is unclear. The receptor's source is a human donor in good health. Some libraries in this study had Jurkat cell RNA spiked in. Sequencing was performed on naive CD8+ T cells from blood, with Jurkat cell RNA spiked in. As to subset: FACS-sorted CD8+CD4-CCR7+CD45RA+ naive T cells. Here the CDR3 DNA reads TGCAGTGCTAGTGAGCTAGTCGGAAGGGCTCCCTACGAGCAGTACTTC. Residues: CSASELVGRAPYEQYF.